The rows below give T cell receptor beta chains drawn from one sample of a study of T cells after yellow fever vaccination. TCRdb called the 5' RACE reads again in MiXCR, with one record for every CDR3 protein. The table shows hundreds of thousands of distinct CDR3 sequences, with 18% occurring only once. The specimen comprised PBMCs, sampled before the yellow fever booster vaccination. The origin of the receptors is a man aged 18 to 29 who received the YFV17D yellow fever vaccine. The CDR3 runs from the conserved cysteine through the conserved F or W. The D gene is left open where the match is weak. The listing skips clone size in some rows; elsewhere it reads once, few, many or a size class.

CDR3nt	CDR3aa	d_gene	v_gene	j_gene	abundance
TGTGCCAGCAGCACTACGGGAACCCAGGGGGCCTACTATGGCTACACCTTC	CASSTTGTQGAYYGYTF	TRBD1	TRBV7-2	TRBJ1-2	-
TGCAGCGTTGAAGAGGGCGTTGCCGCAGATACGCAGTATTTT	CSVEEGVAADTQYF	-	TRBV29-1	TRBJ2-3	few
TGTGCCAGCAGTCGGGGACTAGCGGGGGTAGATACGCAGTATTTT	CASSRGLAGVDTQYF	TRBD2	TRBV28	TRBJ2-3	-
TGTGCCACCAGCAGAGATCGTGGGTCCAATGAGCAGTTCTTC	CATSRDRGSNEQFF	-	TRBV15	TRBJ2-1	few
TGTGCCATCAGCGTCAAGGGGGGGGGCCGCACAGATACGCAGTATTTT	CAISVKGGGRTDTQYF	-	TRBV10-3	TRBJ2-3	many
TGCGCCAGCAGCCCACAAACAGGGGGCATAGGCACAGATACGCAGTATTTT	CASSPQTGGIGTDTQYF	TRBD1	TRBV5-1	TRBJ2-3	few
TGTGCCATCACCCCCGTGGGGCTGACAGATACGCAGTATTTT	CAITPVGLTDTQYF	-	TRBV10-3	TRBJ2-3	few
TGTGCCAGCAGACCACGGGGGCAGGGTGGTGAAGCTTTCTTT	CASRPRGQGGEAFF	-	TRBV6-6	TRBJ1-1	-
TGTGCCAGCAGCCATTATAGGGGGGAAGGCACAGATACGCAGTATTTT	CASSHYRGEGTDTQYF	-	TRBV14	TRBJ2-3	-
TGTGCCAGCAGCTCGCCTTTTGCGGGGGGGTCCACAGATACGCAGTATTTT	CASSSPFAGGSTDTQYF	TRBD2	TRBV7-9	TRBJ2-3	-
TGCGCCAGCAGCCAGCCCGGGGGCACCGGGGAGCTGTTTTTT	CASSQPGGTGELFF	-	TRBV4-1	TRBJ2-2	-
TGTGCCAGCAGTTATAGTACGGGGGCTCAGGGCTACACCTTC	CASSYSTGAQGYTF	-	TRBV6-6	TRBJ1-2	few
TGCAGTGCTAGGCAGGGGCAATCCTACGAGCAGTACTTC	CSARQGQSYEQYF	-	TRBV20-1	TRBJ2-7	-
TGCAGTGCTAGAGATCCGGGACAGAGCTACGAGCAGTACTTC	CSARDPGQSYEQYF	TRBD1	TRBV20-1	TRBJ2-7	-
TGTGCCAGCAGCCATTCGGACAGGAACTACGAGCAGTACTTC	CASSHSDRNYEQYF	TRBD1	TRBV28	TRBJ2-7	few
TGTGCCAGCAGTTACTCGGACCCTTTAAATCAGCCCCAGCATTTT	CASSYSDPLNQPQHF	-	TRBV6-6	TRBJ1-5	-
TGTGCCAGCAGCCAAAACCAGGGGGCAGATACGCAGTATTTT	CASSQNQGADTQYF	TRBD1	TRBV11-3	TRBJ2-3	-
TGTGCCAGCAGTTATCGGGGGGAGGCTAACTATGGCTACACCTTC	CASSYRGEANYGYTF	-	TRBV6-5	TRBJ1-2	-
TGTGCCACCAGTGATTTGGTGGGCGGGACAGATACGCAGTATTTT	CATSDLVGGTDTQYF	-	TRBV24-1	TRBJ2-3	few
TGTGCCAGCAGTCGGTTCGTAGGGAGCTATGGCTACACCTTC	CASSRFVGSYGYTF	-	TRBV28	TRBJ1-2	-
TGCAGTGCTAGAGAGGCAGGGCCTGGCTACACCTTC	CSAREAGPGYTF	-	TRBV20-1	TRBJ1-2	few
TGCAGTGCTAGAGATCCCCGGGTTGTTGAAAAACTGTTTTTT	CSARDPRVVEKLFF	-	TRBV20-1	TRBJ1-4	-
TGCAGTGCTAGAGCGTCCGGGACTGAAGCTTTCTTT	CSARASGTEAFF	-	TRBV20-1	TRBJ1-1	few
TGCAGTGCTCATTCCGGGACTAGCGGGGGGGCCAATGAGCAGTTCTTC	CSAHSGTSGGANEQFF	TRBD2	TRBV20-1	TRBJ2-1	-
TGTGCCAGCAGCCCATCCACAGGGGGGGACACTGAAGCTTTCTTT	CASSPSTGGDTEAFF	TRBD1	TRBV7-8	TRBJ1-1	-
TGTGCCAGCATCGGGACCGAGAACACCGGGGAGCTGTTTTTT	CASIGTENTGELFF	-	TRBV6-2/TRBV6-3	TRBJ2-2	-
TGCAGTGCCCGGACAGGGAATCAGCCCCAGCATTTT	CSARTGNQPQHF	TRBD1	TRBV20-1	TRBJ1-5	many
TGCGCCAGCAGCCAAAGGACAGGGAATAATTCACCCCTCCACTTT	CASSQRTGNNSPLHF	TRBD1	TRBV4-1	TRBJ1-6	-
TGTGCCAGTAGTACGGGACAGTGGGCGGAGACCCAGTACTTC	CASSTGQWAETQYF	TRBD1	TRBV19	TRBJ2-5	-
TGTGCCAGCAGTTACTCGAAGTGGGCAGGGAGTAATTCACCCCTCCACTTT	CASSYSKWAGSNSPLHF	-	TRBV6-5	TRBJ1-6	-
TGTGCCAGCAGCACCTCGACAGGGACCGAAGCTTTCTTT	CASSTSTGTEAFF	TRBD1	TRBV7-7	TRBJ1-1	few
TGTGCCAGTAGTAAGAGTGGGGCAGGGAGACAGCCCCAGCATTTT	CASSKSGAGRQPQHF	-	TRBV19	TRBJ1-5	-
TGTGCCAGCAGTACCCCCCGAGCAGATACGCAGTATTTT	CASSTPRADTQYF	-	TRBV6-2/TRBV6-3	TRBJ2-3	few
TGCAGTGCTTCGGGACTAACCAATGAGCAGTTCTTC	CSASGLTNEQFF	TRBD2	TRBV20-1	TRBJ2-1	-
TGTGCCAGCACCCTCAGGGGCGTGAACACTGAAGCTTTCTTT	CASTLRGVNTEAFF	-	TRBV12-3/TRBV12-4	TRBJ1-1	few
TGCGCCAGCAGCCAACGGGGGCCGGGGGGGACCTCCTACGAGCAGTACTTC	CASSQRGPGGTSYEQYF	TRBD2	TRBV4-1	TRBJ2-7	few
TGTGCCACCAGTGATGGACCTCTCGGAGGGAACACTGAAGCTTTCTTT	CATSDGPLGGNTEAFF	-	TRBV24-1	TRBJ1-1	few
TGTGCCACCGAGCTATTCGATGAGCAGTTCTTC	CATELFDEQFF	-	TRBV24-1	TRBJ2-1	-
TGTGCCAGCAGCCAGAGCATAACGGGGGCGATTGAGCAGTTCTTC	CASSQSITGAIEQFF	-	TRBV3-1	TRBJ2-1	-
TGTGCCAGCAGACTGCTAGCGGGGGCTTACAATGAGCAGTTCTTC	CASRLLAGAYNEQFF	TRBD2	TRBV28	TRBJ2-1	many
TGTGCCAGCCAAAGGGACGGTCTGGATGAGCAGTTCTTC	CASQRDGLDEQFF	-	TRBV2	TRBJ2-1	-
TGTGCCAGCAGCCCCCGCCGGGGGCGGAGCACAGATACGCAGTATTTT	CASSPRRGRSTDTQYF	-	TRBV7-2	TRBJ2-3	few
TGTGCCAGCAGCCTTCACGACTGCAGGGCCCAAAACATTCAGTACTTC	CASSLHDCRAQNIQYF	-	TRBV21-1	TRBJ2-4	few
TGCAGTGCTAGAGTTCACCGTTTTTCTTATGGCTACACCTTC	CSARVHRFSYGYTF	-	TRBV20-1	TRBJ1-2	-
TGTGCCAGCAGCTTGGTCGGGACTAGCGGTGTGCAGTTCTTC	CASSLVGTSGVQFF	TRBD2	TRBV7-2	TRBJ2-1	-
TGTGCCAGCAGCTTGGGGTTTAATGAAAAACTGTTTTTT	CASSLGFNEKLFF	-	TRBV5-8	TRBJ1-4	-
TGTGCCACCAGCAGAGAGGGAGGTGGCTACACCTTC	CATSREGGGYTF	-	TRBV15	TRBJ1-2	few
TGTGCCAGCAGTTGGGGTTCCCTGGGCACTGAAGCTTTCTTT	CASSWGSLGTEAFF	-	TRBV6-2/TRBV6-3	TRBJ1-1	-
TGTGCCAGCAGCCAAGACGGCCAGGGACAAGCCAAAAACATTCAGTACTTC	CASSQDGQGQAKNIQYF	-	TRBV4-2	TRBJ2-4	few
TGCGCCAGCAGCTTGGGTAGCGGGGGCCGGGTCGAGTATTTT	CASSLGSGGRVEYF	TRBD2	TRBV5-1	TRBJ2-3	-
TGTGCCATCGGACTAGCGGGGGATGAGCAGTTCTTC	CAIGLAGDEQFF	TRBD2	TRBV6-6	TRBJ2-1	-
TGTGCCAGCTCACATACAAATAACTATGGCTACACCTTC	CASSHTNNYGYTF	-	TRBV18	TRBJ1-2	-